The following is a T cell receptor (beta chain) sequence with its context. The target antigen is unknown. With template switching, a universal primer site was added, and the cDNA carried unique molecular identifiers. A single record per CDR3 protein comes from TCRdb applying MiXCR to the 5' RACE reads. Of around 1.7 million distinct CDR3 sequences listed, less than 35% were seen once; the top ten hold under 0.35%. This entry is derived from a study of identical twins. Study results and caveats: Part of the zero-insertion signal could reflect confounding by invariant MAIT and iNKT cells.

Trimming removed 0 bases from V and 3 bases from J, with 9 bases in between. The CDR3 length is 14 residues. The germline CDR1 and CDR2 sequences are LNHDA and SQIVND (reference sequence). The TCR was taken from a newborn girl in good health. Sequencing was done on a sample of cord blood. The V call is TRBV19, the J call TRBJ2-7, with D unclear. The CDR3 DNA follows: TGTGCCAGTAGTATAGAAGCACAGTTCTACGAGCAGTACTTC. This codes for CASSIEAQFYEQYF.